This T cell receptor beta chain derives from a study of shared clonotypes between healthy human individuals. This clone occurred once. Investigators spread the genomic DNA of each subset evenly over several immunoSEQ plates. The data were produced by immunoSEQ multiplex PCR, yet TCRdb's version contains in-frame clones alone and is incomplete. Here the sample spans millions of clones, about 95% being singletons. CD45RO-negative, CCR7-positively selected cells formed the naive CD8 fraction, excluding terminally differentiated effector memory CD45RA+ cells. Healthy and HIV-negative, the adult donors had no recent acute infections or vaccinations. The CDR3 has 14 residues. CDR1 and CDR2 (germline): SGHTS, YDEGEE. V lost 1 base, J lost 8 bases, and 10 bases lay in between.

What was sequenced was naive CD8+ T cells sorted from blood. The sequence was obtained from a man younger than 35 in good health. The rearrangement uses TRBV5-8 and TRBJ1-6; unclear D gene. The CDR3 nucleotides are TGTGCCAGCAGCTTGACAGCCTTGTATTCACCCCTCCACTTT. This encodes CASSLTALYSPLHF.